This T cell receptor (beta chain) comes out of a study of blood T cell repertoires in COVID-19. Study as a whole: PBMCs, B-cell-depleted T cells, or T cells were the source of the cDNA or gDNA that made up the material.

Authors' analysis steps: Amplification with reference gene primers provided the estimates of nucleated cell counts. Measured with immunoSEQ multiplex PCR; TCRdb has only the in-frame clones, and not every one. That table is the source of V, J and clone size, and D and trimming were worked out from the DNA. The data contain about 150,000 clones, less than 95% of them singletons. A single count supports this clone. This CDR3 is 15 amino acids long. CDR1 and CDR2 (germline): SNHLY, FYNNEI. J lost 3 bases, V lost 5 bases, and 5 bases had no gene match. The TCR was taken from a man in his forties or fifties with acute or convalescent COVID-19. Sequencing was performed on peripheral blood. This chain joins TRBV2 and TRBJ2-2, with 8 bases matching TRBD1. The CDR3 reads CASSPGTGDTGELFF. The CDR3 DNA follows: TGTGCCAGCAGTCCCGGGACAGGAGACACCGGGGAGCTGTTTTTT.